Listed here are 32 T cell receptor beta chains from one sample, sequenced in a study of blood T cell repertoires in COVID-19. Sequenced by immunoSEQ multiplex PCR; TCRdb stores in-frame clones only, minus some. The repertoire consists of about 300,000 clones, with 89% occurring once and the leading ten covering 1.5% to 2%. The sample was peripheral blood. These receptor sequences come from a woman aged 25-40 years with COVID-19, enrolled during active disease.

This clone was seen only a few times. The chain couples TRBV6-2 or TRBV6-3 to TRBJ1-6, with D tentatively TRBD1 (6 bases). In germline, CDR1 is MNHEY, CDR2 SVGEGT. Trimming removed 3 bases from V and 7 bases from J, with 13 bases in between. This CDR3 has 15 amino acids. The CDR3 coding sequence is TGTGCCAGCAGTTATCGGTTGCAGGGGAATTCACCCCTCCACTTT. Amino acids: CASSYRLQGNSPLHF.

The J gene is TRBJ1-3, the V gene TRBV28, with 9 bases matching TRBD1. This CDR3 region has 21 residues. Germline values: CDR1 MDHEN, CDR2 SYDVKM. V shed 0 bases and J 0 bases; nucleotides not matched to a gene: 15. The CDR3 nucleotides read TGTGCCAGCAGTTTATGGATTTTAAGGGACAGGGAGGGCTACTCTGGAAACACCATATATTTT. Its protein is CASSLWILRDREGYSGNTIYF.

The J gene is TRBJ1-1, the V gene TRBV10-3, with TRBD1 identical over 7 bases. CDR1 is ENHRY and CDR2 is SYGVKD in the germline V gene. The J segment lost 5 bases and the V segment lost 6 bases, leaving 9 bases of the junction unmatched. This CDR3 is 14 amino acids long. The CDR3 is CAIRGLTGRTEAFF. For the CDR3, the DNA is TGTGCCATCAGGGGCTTGACAGGGAGGACTGAAGCTTTCTTT.

The chain has TRBV10-2 and TRBJ2-1, with TRBD2 matching over 7 bases. Losses at the gene ends were 2 bases for V and 8 bases for J; bases not matched to a gene: 12. CDR1 and CDR2 (germline): WSHSY, SAAADI. This CDR3 has 16 residues. DNA of the CDR3: TGCGCCAGCAGTGAGATGGGCGGGGGACGGGCGGATGAGCAGTTCTTC. Protein: CASSEMGGGRADEQFF.

The rearrangement uses TRBV19 and TRBJ1-1; 8 nucleotides agree with TRBD1. V lost 7 bases and J lost 5; bases outside the gene matches: 6. Germline CDR1 and CDR2: LNHDA and SQIVND (reference sequence). The CDR3 spans 13 residues. The CDR3 DNA is TGTGCCAGTACGCAGGGGGCGCGAACTGAAGCTTTCTTT. Translation: CASTQGARTEAFF.

This rearrangement joins TRBV10-1 to TRBJ2-4, with a weak D call TRBD2 (7 bases). The germline CDR1 and CDR2 sequences are WNHNN and SYGVQD (reference sequence). The CDR3 has 13 amino acids. The V gene lost 4 bases and the J gene lost 12 bases, with 16 bases spanning the gap. CDR3 in DNA: TGCGCCAGCAGTGCGGGAGGAGGGGGGGCTCAGTACTTC. Translating gives CASSAGGGGAQYF.

V is TRBV7-9 and J is TRBJ1-1; 8 nucleotides align to TRBD1. Germline loops: CDR1 SEHNR, CDR2 FQNEAQ (reference sequence). This CDR3 is 17 amino acids long. Trimming cost V 1 base and J 7 bases; bases outside gene matches: 14. CDR3 protein: CASSLGADRGLRGEAFF. CDR3 DNA sequence: TGTGCCAGCAGCTTAGGGGCCGACAGGGGCCTGCGAGGTGAAGCTTTCTTT.

V is TRBV21-1 and J is TRBJ2-7; TRBD1 is the table's D call and was not checked against the DNA. TRBV21-1 is listed as a pseudogene. This CDR3 comprises 16 residues. The CDR3 coding sequence is TGTGCCAGCAGCGCACTCTGGACAGGGCCCACCTACGAGCAGTACTTC. As protein: CASSALWTGPTYEQYF.

The rearrangement joins TRBV20-1 to TRBJ1-1; D not resolved. V lost 3 bases to trimming and J lost 4 bases, with 6 bases between them. Germline lookup yields CDR1 DFQATT and CDR2 SNEGSKA (reference sequence). The CDR3 length is 11 residues. The chain's CDR3 is CSAREGTEAFF. The CDR3 DNA follows: TGCAGTGCTAGGGAGGGCACTGAAGCTTTCTTT.

This clone has just one count. An end of the junction does not agree with germline; a read error may underlie this. This chain connects TRBV12-3 or TRBV12-4 to TRBJ2-5; TRBD2 matches at 11 bases. The CDR3 has 12 amino acids. Written as DNA, the CDR3 is TGTGCCAGCAGCAAGCTAGCGGGGGGCCCGGACTTC. Its translation: CASSKLAGGPDF.

The chain links TRBV2 to TRBJ1-1; D remains unclear. Trimming cost V 6 bases and J 1 base, with 12 bases left between them. CDR3 size: 14 residues. From germline, CDR1 is SNHLY and CDR2 FYNNEI. CDR3: CASSLEEGNTEAFF. CDR3 DNA sequence: TGTGCCAGCAGCCTGGAAGAGGGGAACACTGAAGCTTTCTTT.

This chain connects TRBV19 to TRBJ2-1, with 9 bases that match TRBD1. Germline-derived CDR1 and CDR2 are LNHDA and SQIVND (reference sequence). Losses at the gene ends were 4 bases for V and 7 bases for J; bases not matched to a gene: 8. The CDR3 is 15 residues long. As DNA, the CDR3 is TGTGCCAGTAGTAGGGGGGGACAGGGTCAGAATGAGCAGTTCTTC. Protein sequence: CASSRGGQGQNEQFF.

CDR3 region: CASSLQAVGAPLHF. CDR3 DNA sequence: TGTGCCAGCAGCTTACAGGCCGTCGGGGCACCCCTCCACTTT. The chain links TRBV7-8 to TRBJ1-6; unclear D gene. Trimming removed 2 bases from V and 11 bases from J, with 13 bases in between. The CDR3 runs 14 residues. Germline-derived CDR1 and CDR2 are SGHVS and FQNEAQ.

The genes are TRBV28 and TRBJ2-2; TRBD2 matches 9 bases. V lost 9 bases, J lost 4 bases, and 9 bases stayed unmatched. CDR3 length equals 15 residues. Germline assignment: CDR1 MDHEN and CDR2 SYDVKM. The CDR3 DNA reads as TGTGCCAGTTCTTGGCGGGGGGGCCGCACCGGGGAGCTGTTTTTT. Its translation: CASSWRGGRTGELFF.

The chain recombines TRBV19 with TRBJ1-5; maybe TRBD1 (6 bases). The CDR3 runs to 15 residues. Trimming stripped 5 bases from V and 4 bases from J, with 15 bases between. Germline lookup yields CDR1 LNHDA and CDR2 SQIVND (reference sequence). The chain's CDR3 is CASSPSGVRNQPQHF. The DNA for the CDR3 is TGTGCCAGTAGTCCCTCAGGGGTACGAAATCAGCCCCAGCATTTT.

The genes are TRBV6-5 and TRBJ2-2; D perhaps matches TRBD2 (6 bases). Germline lookup yields CDR1 MNHEY and CDR2 SVGAGI. The ends were cut back, 7 bases at V and 5 bases at J, with 17 bases in the middle. This CDR3 is 15 amino acids long. CDR3 bases: TGTGCCAGCACTAGAAAGGGAGGAGGGACCGGGGAGCTGTTTTTT. Translating it yields CASTRKGGGTGELFF.

The rearrangement joins TRBV5-1 to TRBJ2-5, with D unresolved. CDR3 length: 13 amino acids. Germline lookup yields CDR1 SGHRS and CDR2 YFSETQ. V was cut by 0 bases and J by 4 bases, with 7 bases left in between. The CDR3 here is CASSLGSLETQYF. For the CDR3, the DNA is TGCGCCAGCAGCTTGGGTTCATTAGAGACCCAGTACTTC.

The CDR3: CAGRGAGGFNTEAFF. The CDR3 region has the DNA TGTGCCGGCCGAGGGGCGGGGGGGTTCAACACTGAAGCTTTCTTT. This chain connects TRBV6-5 to TRBJ1-1; D perhaps matches TRBD1 (5 bases). V was pared by 11 bases and J by 2 bases, with 21 bases between. CDR1 and CDR2 (germline): MNHEY, SVGAGI. The CDR3 is 15 amino acids.

The chain links TRBV2 to TRBJ1-1; no definite D call. Looked up from germline, CDR1 is SNHLY and CDR2 is FYNNEI. The CDR3 length is 13 residues. Deletions cut 8 bases from V and 2 bases from J, with 12 bases between. The CDR3 nucleotides read TGTGCCAGCCTCCAAGATACTAACACTGAAGCTTTCTTT. Its translation: CASLQDTNTEAFF.

The chain is built from TRBV12-3 or TRBV12-4 and TRBJ2-1, with D possibly TRBD2 on 5 matching bases. The length of the CDR3 is 12 residues. Trimming left V 7 bases short and J 9 bases short, with 13 bases between. CDR3 region: CASTFGVSEQFF. CDR3 sequence (DNA): TGTGCCAGCACCTTCGGGGTCAGTGAGCAGTTCTTC.

The V and J genes are TRBV7-2 and TRBJ1-2, with 8 nucleotides matching TRBD1. The CDR3 is 13 amino acids. Germline-derived CDR1 and CDR2 are SGHTA and FQGNSA. J was trimmed by 9 bases and V by 5 bases; bases with no gene match: 8. CDR3 nucleotide sequence: TGTGCCAGCAGCGACCGACAGGGGATCAGCTACACCTTC. Protein product: CASSDRQGISYTF.

CDR3 region: CAWSAPNEGITDTQYF. CDR3 bases: TGTGCCTGGAGTGCCCCCAATGAGGGAATCACAGATACGCAGTATTTT. This chain joins TRBV30 and TRBJ2-3, with D perhaps matching TRBD2 (5 bases). Germline CDR1 is GTSNPN and CDR2 is SVGIG (reference sequence). The CDR3 runs to 16 residues. V was clipped by 1 base and J by 2 bases, with 16 bases between them.

The CDR3 protein is CASSQDWYRGGGYTF. Written as DNA, the CDR3 is TGTGCCAGCAGCCAAGATTGGTACAGGGGGGGAGGCTACACCTTC. The chain employs TRBV3-1 (or the pseudogene TRBV3-2) and TRBJ1-2, with 8 bases fitting TRBD1. The CDR3 runs to 15 residues. Per germline, CDR1 LGHDT and CDR2 YNNKEL (reference sequence). Germline trimming cut 0 bases from V and 8 bases from J; bases unmatched to any gene: 8.

V is TRBV7-9 and J is TRBJ1-1; TRBD1 might be the D (5 bases). The CDR3 spans 13 residues. V was shortened by 6 bases and J by 3 bases, with 11 bases between the two germline ends. CDR1 SEHNR and CDR2 FQNEAQ come from the germline V gene (reference sequence). The CDR3 sequence is CASRGVFDTEAFF. CDR3 bases: TGTGCCAGCAGAGGGGTTTTTGACACTGAAGCTTTCTTT.

The V and J genes are TRBV7-2 and TRBJ2-2; the D is unclear. CDR3 size: 14 residues. From germline, CDR1 is SGHTA and CDR2 FQGNSA. V was cut by 5 bases and J by 3 bases, with 10 bases left in between. The CDR3 bases are TGTGCCAGCAGCCTTCGACGGGACACCGGGGAGCTGTTTTTT. This sequence encodes CASSLRRDTGELFF.

The V call is TRBV5-6, the J call TRBJ1-2; D remains ambiguous. The CDR3 has 12 amino acids. Looked up from germline, CDR1 is SGHDT and CDR2 is YYEEEE. V was trimmed by 1 base and J by 8 bases, leaving 9 bases between them. CDR3 amino acids: CASSLSRQGYTF. CDR3 sequence (DNA): TGTGCCAGCAGCTTGAGCAGGCAAGGCTACACCTTC.

The chain links TRBV18 to TRBJ1-2; 9 nucleotides agree with TRBD1. The V and J ends lost 1 base and 7 bases, in that order; junction bases with no gene match: 13. This CDR3 has 17 residues. Germline V gene data show CDR1 as KGHSH and CDR2 as LQKENI. This CDR3 reads CASSPLPGTGRSVGYTF. CDR3 DNA sequence: TGTGCCAGCTCACCACTCCCAGGGACAGGGAGATCGGTTGGCTACACCTTC.

V gene TRBV7-9 combines with J gene TRBJ2-2; possibly TRBD1 for D (5 bases). V was clipped by 5 bases and J by 6 bases, with 10 bases between them. The CDR3 runs 13 residues. Per germline, CDR1 SEHNR and CDR2 FQNEAQ (reference sequence). The CDR3 loop is CASSPWGAGELFF. The CDR3 region has the DNA TGTGCCAGCAGCCCCTGGGGCGCCGGGGAGCTGTTTTTT.

The rearrangement joins TRBV5-4 to TRBJ1-1, with TRBD1 as a possible D gene (6 bases). Looked up from germline, CDR1 is SGHNT and CDR2 is YYREEE (reference sequence). Trimming stripped 4 bases from V and 5 bases from J, with 21 bases between. The CDR3 consists of 16 residues. The CDR3 reads CASSSRTDLIRTEAFF. CDR3 bases: TGTGCCAGCAGCAGTCGGACAGACCTTATTCGAACTGAAGCTTTCTTT.

This chain connects TRBV12-3 or TRBV12-4 to TRBJ2-3; no definite D call. The ends were cut back, 4 bases at V and 0 bases at J, with 5 bases in the middle. The CDR3 has 13 residues. The CDR3 DNA reads TGTGCCAGCAGTTGGCGGAGCACAGATACGCAGTATTTT. This translates into CASSWRSTDTQYF.

The gene calls are TRBV4-3 and TRBJ2-2, with D possibly being TRBD2 (6 bases). Germline values: CDR1 LGHNA, CDR2 YSLEER. This CDR3 region has 16 residues. The V end was cut by 0 bases, the J end by 5 bases, with 13 bases between. CDR3 protein: CASSQDRGGDTGELFF. CDR3 sequence (DNA): TGCGCCAGCAGCCAAGATCGGGGAGGAGATACCGGGGAGCTGTTTTTT.

This chain joins TRBV18 and TRBJ1-1; D gene uncertain. Between the trimmed V and J ends, which lost 3 bases and 4 bases, there was a span of 6 bases. Germline V gene sequence: CDR1 KGHSH, CDR2 LQKENI. This CDR3 comprises 12 residues. The CDR3 DNA sequence: TGTGCCAGCTCACCGCAGGCCACTGAAGCTTTCTTT. It encodes CASSPQATEAFF. Drawing the rest from reference TRBV18 and TRBJ1-1, the complete variable domain is NAGVMQNPRHLVRRRGQEARLRCSPMKGHSHVYWYRQLPEEGLKFMVYLQKENIIDESGMPKERFSAEFPKEGPSILRIQQVVRGDSAAYFCASSPQATEAFFGQGTRLTVV.